The 26 T cell receptor beta chains listed next were all sequenced from one sample in a study of cytomegalovirus exposure and HLA in healthy donors. PCR was performed using 60 Vbeta and 13 Jbeta primers. This table comes from immunoSEQ multiplex PCR, and its TCRdb copy is limited to in-frame clones, with some not included. The sample includes over 90,000 clones, approximately 72% of them seen just once. Sequenced input: PBMCs. These receptors all come from a woman aged 45-65 years in good health and CMV-seronegative.

V usage is TRBV7-2 and J usage is TRBJ2-3, with 10 nucleotides matching TRBD2. CDR3 length equals 14 residues. V lost 4 bases, J lost 5 bases, and 3 bases stayed unmatched. Germline V gives CDR1 SGHTA, CDR2 FQGNSA. CDR3 loop: CASSSRLAGDTQYF. CDR3 in DNA: TGTGCCAGCAGCTCTCGACTAGCGGGAGATACGCAGTATTTT.

This clone was counted once. The CDR3 loop is CASSQAGTYEQYF. The CDR3 nucleotides read TGCGCCAGCAGCCAAGCAGGGACCTACGAGCAGTACTTC. The chain combines TRBV4-3 with TRBJ2-7; a weak D match, TRBD1 (5 bases). V lost 1 base to trimming and J lost 2 bases, with 6 bases between them. Germline V gives CDR1 LGHNA, CDR2 YSLEER. This CDR3 contains 13 residues.

V and J are TRBV18 and TRBJ1-5; D might be TRBD1 (6 bases). Germline V gene data show CDR1 as KGHSH and CDR2 as LQKENI. The CDR3 consists of 14 residues. The V end was cut by 3 bases, the J end by 6 bases, with 12 bases between. CDR3 residues: CASSPRGQVQPQHF. The CDR3 coding sequence is TGTGCCAGCTCACCGCGGGGGCAGGTTCAGCCCCAGCATTTT.

J is TRBJ2-6 and V is TRBV5-1; tentative D call: TRBD1 (5 bases). The CDR3 loop spans 16 amino acids. In germline, CDR1 is SGHRS, CDR2 YFSETQ. The V gene lost 4 bases and the J gene lost 1 base, with 12 bases spanning the gap. CDR3 bases: TGCGCCAGCAGCCTAACCCAGGGTTCTGGGGCCAACGTCCTGACTTTC. Encoded protein: CASSLTQGSGANVLTF.

This chain joins TRBV5-4 and TRBJ2-1; 7 bases match TRBD1. Germline trimming cut 3 bases from V and 5 bases from J; bases unmatched to any gene: 11. The CDR3 length is 16 residues. The germline gives CDR1 SGHNT, CDR2 YYREEE (reference sequence). The CDR3, as DNA: TGTGCCAGCAGCTCGCCGGGACAGTGGGGGAACAATGAGCAGTTCTTC. It is translated as CASSSPGQWGNNEQFF.

The V call is TRBV5-1, the J call TRBJ2-3; 8 bases fit TRBD1. The CDR3 runs 15 residues. Per the germline V gene, CDR1 is SGHRS and CDR2 is YFSETQ. V was pared by 3 bases and J by 2 bases, with 5 bases of the junction left unmatched. The CDR3 spells CASSSSGGFTDTQYF. For the CDR3, the DNA is TGCGCCAGCAGCTCATCAGGGGGCTTCACAGATACGCAGTATTTT. The variable domain in full, with the rest retrieved from reference TRBV5-1 and TRBJ2-3, is KAGVTQTPRYLIKTRGQQVTLSCSPISGHRSVSWYQQTPGQGLQFLFEYFSETQRNKGNFPGRFSGRQFSNSRSEMNVSTLELGDSALYLCASSSSGGFTDTQYFGPGTRLTVL.

The CDR3 region is CATSRDRQGSYEQYF. Written as DNA, the CDR3 is TGTGCCACCAGCAGAGACCGGCAGGGCTCCTACGAGCAGTACTTC. The J gene is TRBJ2-7, the V gene TRBV15; possible D gene TRBD1, 5 bases. Trimming left V 0 bases short and J 0 bases short, with 9 bases between. From germline, CDR1 is LNHNV and CDR2 YYDKDF (reference sequence). This CDR3 has 15 amino acids.

V is TRBV30 and J is TRBJ1-1; no firm D call. V lost 1 base, J lost 1 base, and 7 bases lay in between. The germline V gene has CDR1 GTSNPN and CDR2 SVGIG (reference sequence). The CDR3 has 13 residues. The CDR3: CAWSGHPNTEAFF. Here the CDR3 DNA reads TGTGCCTGGAGTGGGCATCCGAACACTGAAGCTTTCTTT.

V and J are TRBV28 and TRBJ2-1; TRBD2 aligns across 7 bases. Per the germline V gene, CDR1 is MDHEN and CDR2 is SYDVKM. This CDR3 contains 14 residues. The V and J ends lost 4 bases and 6 bases, in that order; junction bases with no gene match: 6. The chain's CDR3 is CASSSVGTINEQFF. The CDR3 nucleotides read TGTGCCAGCAGTTCAGTCGGGACTATCAATGAGCAGTTCTTC. The whole variable domain, filled in from reference TRBV28 and TRBJ2-1, reads DVKVTQSSRYLVKRTGEKVFLECVQDMDHENMFWYRQDPGLGLRLIYFSYDVKMKEKGDIPEGYSVSREKKERFSLILESASTNQTSMYLCASSSVGTINEQFFGPGTRLTVL.

The CDR3 sequence is CSVSQGAGSYNEQFF. As DNA, the CDR3 is TGCAGCGTGAGCCAGGGGGCTGGATCCTACAATGAGCAGTTCTTC. V and J are TRBV29-1 and TRBJ2-1; 8 bases map to TRBD1. This CDR3 spans 15 amino acids. The trim removed 6 bases at V and 1 base at J, leaving 8 bases unmatched. CDR1 SQVTM and CDR2 ANQGSEA come from the germline V gene.

This chain uses TRBV5-1 with TRBJ1-1; D might be TRBD1 (5 bases). The germline V gene has CDR1 SGHRS and CDR2 YFSETQ. The CDR3 totals 14 residues. Trimming stripped 0 bases from V and 5 bases from J, with 11 bases between. The DNA of the CDR3 is TGCGCCAGCAGCTTGGGGAGGGGCGGAACTGAAGCTTTCTTT. Translation: CASSLGRGGTEAFF.

This chain links TRBV15 with TRBJ2-6; D is uncertain. Germline CDR1 LNHNV, CDR2 YYDKDF (reference sequence). The CDR3 is 14 residues long. Trimming removed 4 bases from V and 0 bases from J, with 4 bases in between. CDR3 DNA: TGTGCCACCAGCACCCACTCTGGGGCCAACGTCCTGACTTTC. It translates to CATSTHSGANVLTF.

The CDR3 here is CASSHRGLGSLADTQYF. The CDR3 region has the DNA TGTGCCAGCAGCCATCGGGGTCTGGGGAGTCTAGCAGATACGCAGTATTTT. The V call is TRBV14, the J call TRBJ2-3, with D possibly TRBD2 on 5 matching bases. Germline CDR1 SGHDN, CDR2 FVKESK. Trimming left V 3 bases short and J 4 bases short, with 20 bases between. The CDR3 loop spans 17 amino acids.

This clone was seen only a few times. The chain recombines TRBV4-1 with TRBJ1-2; possibly TRBD1 for D (5 bases). Trimming cost V 0 bases and J 8 bases, with 19 bases left between them. CDR3 length equals 16 residues. Germline V lookup: CDR1 MGHRA, CDR2 YSYEKL. The CDR3, as DNA: TGCGCCAGCAGCCAAGAGGGCGACAGAATTCGTCGGGGCTACACCTTC. It is translated as CASSQEGDRIRRGYTF.

This sequence joins TRBV7-7 and TRBJ2-7; D is perhaps TRBD1 (5 bases). Trimming took 2 bases from V and 0 from J, leaving 11 bases between them. Germline CDR1 is SSHAT and CDR2 is FNYEAQ (reference sequence). The CDR3 has 15 residues. The CDR3 loop reads CASSLFQGDSYEQYF. The CDR3 nucleotides read TGTGCCAGCAGCTTATTCCAGGGTGACTCCTACGAGCAGTACTTC.

This clone has just a few counts. The rearrangement uses TRBV27 and TRBJ2-2, with 11 bases fitting TRBD2. Trimming cost V 6 bases and J 4 bases; bases outside gene matches: 7. The CDR3 has 16 residues. Germline values: CDR1 MNHEY, CDR2 SMNVEV (reference sequence). The CDR3 region has the DNA TGTGCCAGCAGGCCCTGGGGGACTAGCGGCACCGGGGAGCTGTTTTTT. Translation gives CASRPWGTSGTGELFF.

The chain is built from TRBV10-2 and TRBJ1-6, with D possibly matching TRBD1 (5 bases). V was clipped by 0 bases and J by 10 bases, with 10 bases between them. This CDR3 is 14 amino acids long. Germline V gene data show CDR1 as WSHSY and CDR2 as SAAADI. The CDR3 loop is CASSESRARSPLHF. The CDR3, as DNA: TGCGCCAGCAGTGAGTCCAGGGCCCGGTCACCCCTCCACTTT.

V gene TRBV19 combines with J gene TRBJ2-5; tentatively, D is TRBD1 (6 bases). V gave up 3 bases and J gave up 4 bases, with 9 bases separating them. There are 13 residues in the CDR3. CDR1 and CDR2 (germline): LNHDA, SQIVND (reference sequence). CDR3 coding DNA: TGTGCCAGTAGTATGGGACAAAGAGAGACCCAGTACTTC. Translating it yields CASSMGQRETQYF.

The gene calls are TRBV19 and TRBJ2-7; D is uncertain. Per germline, CDR1 LNHDA and CDR2 SQIVND (reference sequence). The V and J ends lost 3 bases and 5 bases respectively, with 14 bases between them. The CDR3 contains 14 residues. The CDR3: CASSITAQSDEQYF. DNA for the CDR3: TGTGCCAGTAGTATCACAGCCCAGTCTGACGAGCAGTACTTC.

This clone has just a few counts. The chain links TRBV10-3 to TRBJ2-6; D is undetermined. Looked up from germline, CDR1 is ENHRY and CDR2 is SYGVKD. CDR3 length equals 15 residues. Trimming took off 6 bases at V and 1 base at J, with 10 bases between the two ends. CDR3 DNA sequence: TGTGCCATCAGAATCAGTGGTTCTGGGGCCAACGTCCTGACTTTC. Translated, it gives CAIRISGSGANVLTF.

The V gene is TRBV9, the J gene TRBJ1-2, with D tentatively TRBD1 (6 bases). Deletions cut 4 bases from V and 8 bases from J, with 15 bases between. Germline CDR1 and CDR2: SGDLS and YYNGEE. The CDR3 is 13 amino acids. CDR3 coding DNA: TGTGCCAGCAGCACGAGAGGGGGGGACGGCTACACCTTC. As protein: CASSTRGGDGYTF.

This clone was found a few times. The chain is built from TRBV18 and TRBJ1-1; D possibly corresponds to TRBD1 (5 bases). CDR3 length: 17 residues. Germline CDR1 and CDR2: KGHSH and LQKENI. Trimming removed 1 base from V and 2 bases from J, with 17 bases in between. The CDR3 loop is CASSPRVVGGINTEAFF. In DNA form, the CDR3 reads TGTGCCAGCTCACCACGTGTGGTCGGGGGGATAAACACTGAAGCTTTCTTT.

The CDR3: CASSSETGLYGELFF. The CDR3 coding sequence is TGTGCCAGCAGCTCAGAGACAGGGCTATACGGGGAGCTGTTTTTT. The J gene is TRBJ2-2, the V gene TRBV7-3; 7 bases are a match to TRBD1. Germline V lookup: CDR1 SGHTA, CDR2 FQGTGA. Losses at the gene ends were 4 bases for V and 7 bases for J; bases not matched to a gene: 9. This CDR3 region has 15 residues.

The V gene is TRBV19, the J gene TRBJ2-5; D is possibly TRBD1 (6 bases). Germline CDR1 reads LNHDA; CDR2 reads SQIVND (reference sequence). V was trimmed by 5 bases and J by 4 bases, leaving 11 bases between them. The CDR3 runs to 13 residues. CDR3 DNA: TGTGCCAGTAGTCCATGGACAGCAGAGACCCAGTACTTC. Its protein product is CASSPWTAETQYF. Full variable domain (missing parts from reference TRBV19 and TRBJ2-5): DGGITQSPKYLFRKEGQNVTLSCEQNLNHDAMYWYRQDPGQGLRLIYYSQIVNDFQKGDIAEGYSVSREKKESFPLTVTSAQKNPTAFYLCASSPWTAETQYFGPGTRLLVL.

This clone has only a few counts. The chain combines TRBV7-9 with TRBJ2-2; D remains unclear. Germline loops: CDR1 SEHNR, CDR2 FQNEAQ (reference sequence). V was trimmed by 3 bases and J by 1 base, leaving 6 bases between them. The CDR3 length is 14 residues. Here the CDR3 reads CASSFPGNTGELFF. CDR3 bases: TGTGCCAGCAGCTTTCCGGGGAACACCGGGGAGCTGTTTTTT.

V usage is TRBV29-1 and J usage is TRBJ2-5, with TRBD2 identical over 10 bases. Per germline, CDR1 SQVTM and CDR2 ANQGSEA. V lost 4 bases to trimming and J lost 5 bases; unmatched junction nucleotides: 7. The CDR3 loop spans 14 amino acids. The CDR3 bases are TGCAGCGTTGGGCTAGCGGGAGCCGGGGAGACCCAGTACTTC. Residues: CSVGLAGAGETQYF.